This record covers a single T cell receptor beta chain. Its cognate antigen has yet to be identified. Base qualities are missing; no much larger clone stands one base away. This specimen comes from a study of T cell responses to AZD1222 COVID-19 vaccine (dated by TCRdb to the early 2020s). Background on the whole study: TCR sequencing covered more than 230 trial participants: 207 given two doses of AZD1222 and about 26 given two doses of MenACWY control vaccine. Trial participants were enrolled by age into subgroups of 18-55, 56-69 and 70-plus years, and around 140, 26 and 57 TCR-sequenced participants, respectively, were included in these subgroups.

The CDR3 regions of human TCRbeta chains were subjected to immunosequencing. The published analysis was carried out like this. TCRs in the repertoires were compared against a reference library of SARS-CoV-2-specific TCRs that had been generated with the MIRA antigen-specificity platform. Breadth was defined as the fraction of unique TCRs that were SARS-CoV-2-associated. Depth was defined as the fraction of total T cells that were SARS-CoV-2-associated. Each spike-specific TCR was assigned to its reactive spike region and to a CD4 or CD8 class using the MIRA data. Log10-transformed breadth and depth values were compared by one-way ANOVA with Sidak's multiple comparisons tests. TCRdb took this table from immuneACCESS and kept in-frame rearrangements with V and J called. Such tables lack part of the clones; where checked against another copy, unresolved V genes explain under half of the gap, and the rest is unexplained. The DNA was the basis for D and trimming; V, J and clone size are from that table. The sample data list roughly 80,000 clones, and over 75% of these were observed just once. The ten largest clones capture 5.4% of the sample.

The germline V gene specifies SGDLS as CDR1 and YYNGEE as CDR2. V gives up 0 bases and J gives up 3 bases, and the segment between their germline ends measures 7 bases. Reading from cysteine to phenylalanine, the CDR3 counts 13 amino acids. CDR3 DNA only is kept here, 39 bases in frame from base 1. The time point label here, explained by the study, means: about 28 days (+/-7) after the second vaccine dose. AZD1222 recipients with second doses at about 4 weeks or about 12 weeks were pooled, because spike-specific TCR depth and breadth did not differ between schedules. Vaccinee samples were obtained from the UK trials COV001 and COV002, which included a single-blind randomized controlled phase 2/3 trial of AZD1222 (ChAdOx1 nCoV-19) in healthy adults. For TCRbeta chain sequencing, PBMC samples from trial participants were taken at day 0 and at day 28 after the second dose. What the research found in general, with its limitations: Participants were mostly white British, with more females than males. The authors suggested clonal diversity may have been underestimated. In the small 56-69-year group, the increase in depth fell short of significance, most likely because of low power. Reportedly, almost half of the unique spike-specific TCRs recognized epitopes lying outside the regions that are mutated in the B.1.351 and B.1.1.7 variants. After two AZD1222 doses, spike-specific TCR breadth and depth were significantly higher than at day 0 and than in MenACWY recipients. Because no samples from the day 14 peak response were available, repertoires could be characterized only after the peak T cell response. Only six AZD1222 recipients were SARS-CoV-2 seropositive at baseline, limiting conclusions about previously exposed vaccinees. CD4 TCRs associated with the vaccine covered the entire spike protein, and the dominant responses were in regions 160-218 and 743-854.

This clonotype originated in an adult who received the AZD1222 COVID-19 vaccine. The specimen was peripheral blood, collected 28 days after the second AZD1222 dose. Recombination joined TRBV9 with TRBJ2-7, with a weak D call of TRBD1 (5 bases match). At the DNA level, the sequence is TGTGCCAGCAGCGTAGGACAGAACTACGAGCAGTACTTC. Translated, it gives CASSVGQNYEQYF.